The 7 T cell receptor beta chains reported below all come from one sample, sequenced in a study of cytomegalovirus exposure and HLA in healthy donors. PCR was performed using 60 Vbeta and 13 Jbeta primers. Profiling relied on immunoSEQ multiplex PCR, and the TCRdb table lists in-frame clones only, not all of them. The sample has about 160,000 clones; 80% are singletons. Material for sequencing was PBMCs. The receptor set was obtained from a man in his late teens or twenties in good health and CMV-seropositive.

The chain carries TRBV19 and TRBJ1-2; a weak D match, TRBD1 (6 bases). This CDR3 is built from 17 residues. CDR1 is LNHDA and CDR2 is SQIVND in the germline V gene (reference sequence). The chain's CDR3 is CASDSGLGSEVNYGYTF. CDR3 DNA: TGTGCTTCGGACAGTGGGTTGGGCTCAGAAGTTAACTATGGCTACACCTTC. The complete variable domain, with remaining parts taken from reference TRBV19 and TRBJ1-2, reads DGGITQSPKYLFRKEGQNVTLSCEQNLNHDAMYWYRQDPGQGLRLIYYSQIVNDFQKGDIAEGYSVSREKKESFPLTVTSAQKNPTAFYLCASDSGLGSEVNYGYTFGSGTRLTVV.

Only a few counts were recorded for this clone. The chain recombines TRBV29-1 with TRBJ2-6; D unclear. Trimming shortened V by 1 base and J by 4 bases, and 8 bases separated the two germline ends. The CDR3 loop spans 14 amino acids. The germline V gene encodes CDR1 SQVTM and CDR2 ANQGSEA. CDR3 loop: CSVEGVNGANVLTF. The CDR3, as DNA: TGCAGCGTTGAAGGAGTGAACGGGGCCAACGTCCTGACTTTC.

This sequence joins TRBV29-1 and TRBJ2-1; D is perhaps TRBD2 (6 bases). V was pared by 6 bases and J by 2 bases, with 14 bases between. Germline V CDR1 and CDR2: SQVTM, ANQGSEA. CDR3 length equals 14 residues. The CDR3 nucleotides read TGCAGCGTGGTTCCCTGGGGGGCCTACAATGAGCAGTTCTTC. It is translated as CSVVPWGAYNEQFF.

This clone appeared a few times. This chain uses TRBV5-6 with TRBJ2-1, with a weak D call TRBD1 (6 bases). The CDR3 has 15 residues. Germline assignment: CDR1 SGHDT and CDR2 YYEEEE. V was trimmed by 1 base and J by 5 bases, leaving 13 bases between them. The CDR3 DNA is TGTGCCAGCAGCTTGACGCCAGGGGCGGACAATGAGCAGTTCTTC. Encoded protein: CASSLTPGADNEQFF.

The chain combines TRBV6-4 with TRBJ2-1; maybe TRBD1 (6 bases). CDR1 MRHNA and CDR2 SNTAGT come from the germline V gene. V dropped 9 bases and J dropped 2 bases, with 11 bases sitting between them. This CDR3 is 13 amino acids long. CDR3 sequence reads: CASADSTYNEQFF. CDR3 in DNA: TGTGCCAGTGCGGACAGTACCTACAATGAGCAGTTCTTC.

The rearrangement uses TRBV6-5 and TRBJ2-3, with D perhaps matching TRBD2 (5 bases). V lost 0 bases, J lost 4 bases, and 14 bases lay in between. In germline, CDR1 is MNHEY, CDR2 SVGAGI. This CDR3 has 16 amino acids. CDR3 loop: CASSYSASIVPDTQYF. In DNA, the CDR3 is TGTGCCAGCAGTTACTCGGCTAGCATCGTGCCAGATACGCAGTATTTT.

This clone has just a few counts. The chain uses TRBV18 and TRBJ1-1; no definite D call. The CDR3 is 17 amino acids. The V gene lost 6 bases and the J gene lost 0 bases, with 20 bases spanning the gap. Germline V gene lookup returns CDR1 KGHSH and CDR2 LQKENI. The CDR3 DNA follows: TGTGCCAGCTCGCCCCAATTCAAACAGAAGATGAACACTGAAGCTTTCTTT. Translation gives CASSPQFKQKMNTEAFF.